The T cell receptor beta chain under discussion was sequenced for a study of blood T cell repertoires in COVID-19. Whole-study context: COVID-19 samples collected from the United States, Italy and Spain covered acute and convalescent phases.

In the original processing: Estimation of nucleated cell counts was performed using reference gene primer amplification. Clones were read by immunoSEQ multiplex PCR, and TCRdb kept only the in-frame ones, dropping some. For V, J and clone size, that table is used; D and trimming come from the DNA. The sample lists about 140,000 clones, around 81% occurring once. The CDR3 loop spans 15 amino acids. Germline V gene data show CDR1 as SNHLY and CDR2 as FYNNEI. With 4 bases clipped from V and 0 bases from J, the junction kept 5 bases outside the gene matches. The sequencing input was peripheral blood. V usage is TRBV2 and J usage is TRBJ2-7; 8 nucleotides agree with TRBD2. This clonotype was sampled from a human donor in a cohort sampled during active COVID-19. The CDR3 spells CASSVPSGGSYEQYF. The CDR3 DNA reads TGTGCCAGCAGTGTTCCCAGCGGGGGCTCCTACGAGCAGTACTTC.